Listed below are T cell receptor beta chains from one sample, sequenced in a study of PD-1 blockade in classical Hodgkin lymphoma. Libraries were prepared by immunoSEQ multiplex PCR; TCRdb keeps only in-frame clonotypes and omits some of them. The sample includes 80,000 to 100,000 clones, 81% of them seen just once. The source was peripheral blood mononuclear cells (PBMCs), collected before the second cycle of nivolumab. The receptors come from a human donor with classical Hodgkin lymphoma. Each CDR3 is given with its conserved first and last residue. Each record gives: D gene, CDR3 length, V gene, clone size, J gene, CDR3 DNA, CDR3 protein. A D gene is named only where the DNA matches it firmly. Only part of the rows carry a size: once, few, many, or a class if the clone is expanded.

D: TRBD2
length: 17
V: TRBV5-1
size: -
J: TRBJ2-1
DNA: TGCGCCAGCAGACCGGGACTAGCGGGAGGTGGGCGCAATGAGCAGTTCTTC
CDR3: CASRPGLAGGGRNEQFF

D: -
length: 13
V: TRBV28
size: -
J: TRBJ1-5
DNA: TGTGCCAGCATGAAAGGGTTTGCACAGCCCCAGCATTTT
CDR3: CASMKGFAQPQHF

D: -
length: 12
V: TRBV11-2
size: once
J: TRBJ2-3
DNA: TGTGCCAGCAGCTTAACCACAGATACGCAGTATTTT
CDR3: CASSLTTDTQYF

D: -
length: 16
V: TRBV7-9
size: -
J: TRBJ2-4
DNA: TGTGCCAGCAGCACCGACCGAAAGGGATCCAAAAACATTCAGTACTTC
CDR3: CASSTDRKGSKNIQYF

D: -
length: 15
V: TRBV6-5
size: -
J: TRBJ2-2
DNA: TGTGCCAGCAGTCCAGCGGGTTCGAACACCGGGGAGCTGTTTTTT
CDR3: CASSPAGSNTGELFF

D: -
length: 13
V: TRBV7-8
size: -
J: TRBJ1-3
DNA: TGTGCCAGCAGCCAGGGCATGGGAAACACCATATATTTT
CDR3: CASSQGMGNTIYF

D: TRBD1
length: 14
V: TRBV18
size: once
J: TRBJ1-1
DNA: TGTGCCAGCTCCTTGACAGGGGCGAACACTGAAGCTTTCTTT
CDR3: CASSLTGANTEAFF

D: -
length: 14
V: TRBV4-2
size: -
J: TRBJ2-7
DNA: TGTGCCAGCAGTGCTCACTGGGGGTTAAGGGAGCAGTACTTC
CDR3: CASSAHWGLREQYF

D: TRBD2
length: 13
V: TRBV7-9
size: -
J: TRBJ2-5
DNA: TGTGCCAGCGGCGGCGGGGGGCGAGAGACCCAGTACTTC
CDR3: CASGGGGRETQYF

D: -
length: 16
V: TRBV4-3
size: -
J: TRBJ1-3
DNA: TGCGCCAGCAGCCAAGATCAGGGAACGTCTGGAAACACCATATATTTT
CDR3: CASSQDQGTSGNTIYF

D: TRBD2
length: 14
V: TRBV2
size: -
J: TRBJ2-5
DNA: TGTGCCAGCGATCCAGCGGGAGTAAGGGAGACCCAGTACTTC
CDR3: CASDPAGVRETQYF

D: -
length: 12
V: TRBV6-6
size: -
J: TRBJ2-7
DNA: TGTGCCAGCAGCCCCTGGGGGGATGAGCAGTACTTC
CDR3: CASSPWGDEQYF

D: -
length: 14
V: TRBV10-3
size: -
J: TRBJ1-1
DNA: TGTGCCATCAGGGTGGGACAAACGAACACTGAAGCTTTCTTT
CDR3: CAIRVGQTNTEAFF

D: -
length: 13
V: TRBV9
size: -
J: TRBJ1-4
DNA: TGTGCCAGCAGCGCAACAGGGTTAGAAAAACTGTTTTTT
CDR3: CASSATGLEKLFF

D: -
length: 14
V: TRBV5-6
size: -
J: TRBJ1-2
DNA: TGTGCCAGCTCCGCCGTAGATCGCAACTATGGCTACACCTTC
CDR3: CASSAVDRNYGYTF

D: TRBD2
length: 18
V: TRBV19
size: -
J: TRBJ2-3
DNA: TGTGCCAGTACTCCAGAGGGCGGGAGGGCCAAGGGCACAGATACGCAGTATTTT
CDR3: CASTPEGGRAKGTDTQYF

D: TRBD1
length: 17
V: TRBV5-6
size: few
J: TRBJ1-2
DNA: TGTGCCAGCAGCTTGAAAGCGGACTGGTACAGGGGGGATGGCTACACCTTC
CDR3: CASSLKADWYRGDGYTF

D: -
length: 15
V: TRBV6-6
size: -
J: TRBJ2-2
DNA: TGTGCCAGCAGTTCCCCGCTAGGCCCCGGCGGGGAGCTGTTTTTT
CDR3: CASSSPLGPGGELFF

D: -
length: 12
V: TRBV30
size: -
J: TRBJ2-5
DNA: TGTGCCTGGGCCGGGGGGCCCGAGACCCAGTACTTC
CDR3: CAWAGGPETQYF

D: -
length: 19
V: TRBV5-1
size: -
J: TRBJ1-2
DNA: TGCGCCAGCAGCCCGTCCCGGGACGGATTAACTATGGTAAACTATGGCTACACCTTC
CDR3: CASSPSRDGLTMVNYGYTF

D: TRBD2
length: 19
V: TRBV4-2
size: -
J: TRBJ2-7
DNA: TGTGCCAGCAGCCAAGGCCCCGGGACTAGCGGACCCCGCTCCTACGAGCAGTACTTC
CDR3: CASSQGPGTSGPRSYEQYF

D: -
length: 13
V: TRBV7-9
size: -
J: TRBJ2-1
DNA: TGTGCCAGCAGCTTAAGTGCGTACAATGAGCAGTTCTTC
CDR3: CASSLSAYNEQFF

D: -
length: 15
V: TRBV19
size: -
J: TRBJ2-2
DNA: TGTGCCAGTAGTACCTCGACGGACTACACCGGGGAGCTGTTTTTT
CDR3: CASSTSTDYTGELFF

D: -
length: 13
V: TRBV18
size: few
J: TRBJ2-7
DNA: TGTGCCACGTCAATTGGCGCTACCTACGAGCAGTACTTC
CDR3: CATSIGATYEQYF

D: TRBD1
length: 14
V: TRBV5-6
size: -
J: TRBJ2-7
DNA: TGTGCCAGCAGCTTGGGGCCAGGGGGCTACGAGCAGTACTTC
CDR3: CASSLGPGGYEQYF

D: -
length: 13
V: TRBV7-6
size: -
J: TRBJ1-4
DNA: TGTGCCAGCAGCTTAAGGGACAACGAAAAACTGTTTTTT
CDR3: CASSLRDNEKLFF

D: TRBD2
length: 15
V: TRBV7-3
size: -
J: TRBJ2-1
DNA: TGTGCCAGCAGCTCACTAGCGCCCCCGGGGAATGAGCAGTTCTTC
CDR3: CASSSLAPPGNEQFF

D: TRBD2
length: 17
V: TRBV4-1
size: -
J: TRBJ2-5
DNA: TGCGCCAGCAGCCAACCCCCGGGACTAGCGGAACAAGAGACCCAGTACTTC
CDR3: CASSQPPGLAEQETQYF

D: TRBD2
length: 19
V: TRBV7-8
size: -
J: TRBJ2-3
DNA: TGTGCCAGCAGCCTACCCGGGACTAGCGGGTCCACCGTTGCAGATACGCAGTATTTT
CDR3: CASSLPGTSGSTVADTQYF

D: TRBD1
length: 15
V: TRBV5-4
size: -
J: TRBJ2-7
DNA: TGTGCCAGCAGCTTAGGGACAGGGGTGTGGTACGAGCAGTACTTC
CDR3: CASSLGTGVWYEQYF

D: TRBD1
length: 15
V: TRBV5-1
size: -
J: TRBJ2-7
DNA: TGCGCCAGCAGCTTGGGGACAGGGGGAGTCTACGAGCAGTACTTC
CDR3: CASSLGTGGVYEQYF

D: -
length: 13
V: TRBV6-5
size: -
J: TRBJ2-3
DNA: TGTGCCAGCAGTAAAGGGGTTGGAGATACGCAGTATTTT
CDR3: CASSKGVGDTQYF

D: TRBD2
length: 15
V: TRBV9
size: -
J: TRBJ2-3
DNA: TGTGCCAGCAGCACCACTAGCGGGAGAACAGATACGCAGTATTTT
CDR3: CASSTTSGRTDTQYF

D: TRBD1
length: 14
V: TRBV18
size: -
J: TRBJ1-1
DNA: TGTGCCAGCTCACGGGACAGAGGTAGCACTGAAGCTTTCTTT
CDR3: CASSRDRGSTEAFF

D: -
length: 12
V: TRBV6-1
size: -
J: TRBJ2-2
DNA: TGTGCCAGCAGAACGAACACCGGGGAGCTGTTTTTT
CDR3: CASRTNTGELFF

D: -
length: 14
V: TRBV19
size: -
J: TRBJ2-1
DNA: TGTGCCAGTACGGAATCCACTCAAAACAATGAGCAGTTCTTC
CDR3: CASTESTQNNEQFF

D: -
length: 15
V: TRBV5-4
size: -
J: TRBJ1-4
DNA: TGTGCCAGCAGGCCGGGGCCGAAGGCTAATGAAAAACTGTTTTTT
CDR3: CASRPGPKANEKLFF

D: -
length: 15
V: TRBV7-6
size: -
J: TRBJ1-1
DNA: TGTGCCAGCAGCTTAGGGACAGCGATGAACACTGAAGCTTTCTTT
CDR3: CASSLGTAMNTEAFF

D: -
length: 16
V: TRBV6-5
size: -
J: TRBJ2-1
DNA: TGTGCCAGCAGTTACTCGGTCCTCCGATCCTACAATGAGCAGTTCTTC
CDR3: CASSYSVLRSYNEQFF

D: TRBD2
length: 15
V: TRBV13
size: few
J: TRBJ2-1
DNA: TGTGCCAGCAGCTCGACTAGCGGGAGAGAAAATGAGCAGTTCTTC
CDR3: CASSSTSGRENEQFF

D: TRBD2
length: 17
V: TRBV27
size: -
J: TRBJ2-7
DNA: TGTGCCAGCAGTTCAATAGCGGGAGTGTTGGGATACGTCGAGCAGTACTTC
CDR3: CASSSIAGVLGYVEQYF

D: TRBD2
length: 17
V: TRBV5-1
size: -
J: TRBJ2-7
DNA: TGCGCCAGCAGCTTGGGTCACAGGGGACTAGCGTCCTACGAGCAGTACTTC
CDR3: CASSLGHRGLASYEQYF

D: TRBD1
length: 13
V: TRBV10-3
size: -
J: TRBJ1-1
DNA: TGTGCCATCACTTGGGACAGGGACACTGAAGCTTTCTTT
CDR3: CAITWDRDTEAFF

D: TRBD2
length: 11
V: TRBV19
size: -
J: TRBJ2-7
DNA: TGTGCCAGCTCTAGCGGGGGCGAGCAGTACTTC
CDR3: CASSSGGEQYF

D: TRBD2
length: 18
V: TRBV27
size: -
J: TRBJ2-7
DNA: TGTGCCAGCAGACCCCATGAGGGACTAGCGGGGACCTCCTACGAGCAGTACTTC
CDR3: CASRPHEGLAGTSYEQYF

D: TRBD2
length: 13
V: TRBV5-1
size: -
J: TRBJ2-1
DNA: TGCGCCAGCAGCGCCGGGACTACCAATGAGCAGTTCTTC
CDR3: CASSAGTTNEQFF

D: -
length: 12
V: TRBV11-1
size: -
J: TRBJ2-2
DNA: TGTGCCAGCAGCTTATGGAACGGGGAGCTGTTTTTT
CDR3: CASSLWNGELFF

D: -
length: 14
V: TRBV5-1
size: -
J: TRBJ1-2
DNA: TGCGCCAGCAGCTTGGGACAGGCGGGGGATGGCTACACCTTC
CDR3: CASSLGQAGDGYTF

D: -
length: 13
V: TRBV2
size: few
J: TRBJ1-2
DNA: TGTGCCAGCAGTTGGGGGCAGGGAGGTGGCTACACCTTC
CDR3: CASSWGQGGGYTF

D: -
length: 16
V: TRBV15
size: once
J: TRBJ2-1
DNA: TGTGCCACCAGCAGAGATCTAGCGGAGGGGACACTGGGGCAGTTCTTC
CDR3: CATSRDLAEGTLGQFF